These 27 T cell receptor beta chains share one sample of origin, sequenced in a study of blood T cells in healthy people across ages. A second PCR, run for roughly 7 to 11 cycles, used a sample-barcoded 5' primer plus a J-beta primer mix. Via MiXCR, TCRdb re-called the 5' RACE reads, giving one row per CDR3 protein. The sample carries roughly 700,000 distinct CDR3 sequences, 32% recorded once. Source material: blood. The receptors here all came from an elderly woman in good health.

This clonotype was picked up a small number of times. The rearrangement links TRBV28 to TRBJ2-2; 13 bases align to TRBD2. From germline, CDR1 is MDHEN and CDR2 SYDVKM. Losses at the gene ends were 5 bases for V and 7 bases for J; bases not matched to a gene: 7. This CDR3 contains 16 residues. DNA for the CDR3: TGTGCCAGCAGTATTCGGACTAGCGGGGGTAGCGGGGAGCTGTTTTTT. Translation: CASSIRTSGGSGELFF. Looking up the rest from reference TRBV28 and TRBJ2-2 gives the full variable domain: DVKVTQSSRYLVKRTGEKVFLECVQDMDHENMFWYRQDPGLGLRLIYFSYDVKMKEKGDIPEGYSVSREKKERFSLILESASTNQTSMYLCASSIRTSGGSGELFFGEGSRLTVL.

This clonotype was seen many times. The rearrangement joins TRBV3-1 to TRBJ2-7; D gene unclear. Germline lookup yields CDR1 LGHDT and CDR2 YNNKEL (reference sequence). The length of the CDR3 is 12 residues. The ends were cut back, 0 bases at V and 4 bases at J, with 4 bases in the middle. The CDR3 is CASSQDRYEQYF. In DNA, the CDR3 is TGTGCCAGCAGCCAAGATCGGTACGAGCAGTACTTC.

Many counts were recorded for this clonotype. The J gene is TRBJ1-2, the V gene TRBV3-1, with D unclear. Germline V gives CDR1 LGHDT, CDR2 YNNKEL (reference sequence). Trimming pared 0 bases from V and 4 bases from J, leaving 9 bases between. This CDR3 has 14 residues. The CDR3 reads CASSQDRWSYGYTF. Written as DNA, the CDR3 is TGTGCCAGCAGCCAAGATAGGTGGAGCTATGGCTACACCTTC.

The V and J genes are TRBV30 and TRBJ1-1, with 8 bases fitting TRBD1. Looked up from germline, CDR1 is GTSNPN and CDR2 is SVGIG (reference sequence). Trimming cost V 8 bases and J 1 base; bases outside gene matches: 6. This CDR3 comprises 13 residues. In DNA form, the CDR3 reads TGTGCCACGGACAGGGAGACGAACACTGAAGCTTTCTTT. Translated, it gives CATDRETNTEAFF.

For this clonotype: The junction departs from the called germline gene at one end, perhaps through a read error. The V call is TRBV6-5, the J call TRBJ1-1; 8 nucleotides match TRBD1. The germline V gene encodes CDR1 MNHEY and CDR2 SVGAGI. The CDR3 is made up of 15 amino acids. The CDR3: CAGSLDRGRDTEAFF. DNA of the CDR3: TGTGCCGGCAGCCTCGACAGGGGAAGAGACACTGAAGCTTTCTTT.

This clonotype has a count of ten or more. CDR3 in amino acids: CASSSASKGQRYQETQYF. In DNA form, the CDR3 reads TGCGCCAGCAGCTCCGCCTCAAAGGGACAAAGGTACCAAGAGACCCAGTACTTC. V usage is TRBV5-1 and J usage is TRBJ2-5, with a tentative D call TRBD1 (6 bases). Germline CDR1 SGHRS, CDR2 YFSETQ. CDR3 length equals 18 residues. The V end lost 3 bases, the J end lost 0 bases, and 21 bases lay between the germline ends.

A few counts support this clonotype. The chain employs TRBV18 and TRBJ2-6, with D unresolved. Germline loops: CDR1 KGHSH, CDR2 LQKENI. This CDR3 is built from 18 residues. The V and J ends lost 2 bases and 2 bases respectively, with 16 bases between them. The CDR3 bases are TGTGCCAGCTCACCAGGGCCAGCCTCTGGGACTGGGGCCAACGTCCTGACTTTC. Protein: CASSPGPASGTGANVLTF.

This clonotype was picked up many times. The V call is TRBV5-6, the J call TRBJ2-5; maybe TRBD2 (6 bases). This CDR3 spans 15 amino acids. V lost 2 bases and J lost 7, with 18 bases in between. Per the germline V gene, CDR1 is SGHDT and CDR2 is YYEEEE. The CDR3 region is CASSFSGDGMWTQYF. CDR3 in DNA: TGTGCCAGCAGCTTCTCGGGGGACGGGATGTGGACCCAGTACTTC.

Ten or more counts support this clonotype. This could be a read error, since a much larger clone is one nucleotide away. The V call is TRBV2, the J call TRBJ2-5; no reliable D call. Germline V gives CDR1 SNHLY, CDR2 FYNNEI. Trimming stripped 3 bases from V and 5 bases from J, with 10 bases between. The CDR3 consists of 13 residues. The CDR3 loop is CASSDSEWETQYF. The CDR3 DNA reads as TGTGCCAGCAGTGATTCGGAGTGGGAGACCCAGTACTTC.

For this clonotype: A much larger clone is a single base away; this may be a read error. The chain employs TRBV7-2 and TRBJ1-6; weak D call: TRBD1 (5 bases). Germline assignment: CDR1 SGHTA and CDR2 FQGNSA. The CDR3 has 14 residues. The CDR3 is CASRNPGGNPPLHF. In DNA form, the CDR3 reads TGTGCCAGCAGGAACCCGGGGGGTAATCCACCCCTCCACTTT.

Concerning this clonotype: A much larger clone sits a single nucleotide away, making a read error possible. The rearrangement uses TRBV7-9 and TRBJ2-5; either TRBD1 or TRBD2 may fit D (6 bases each). Germline CDR1 and CDR2: SEHNR and FQNEAQ (reference sequence). The CDR3 consists of 13 residues. As DNA, the CDR3 is TGTGCCCGCAGCTTCGGGGGCTCGGAGACCCAGTACTTC. The encoded protein is CARSFGGSETQYF.

This clonotype was picked up many times. The chain has TRBV4-3 and TRBJ1-4; D possibly corresponds to TRBD1 (6 bases). The germline CDR1 and CDR2 sequences are LGHNA and YSLEER. The CDR3 has 16 residues. Trimming took off 0 bases at V and 8 bases at J, with 16 bases between the two ends. CDR3 loop: CASSQDLGGADEKLFF. The CDR3, as DNA: TGCGCCAGCAGCCAAGATCTAGGGGGGGCGGACGAAAAACTGTTTTTT.

Comment on this clonotype: Here the CDR3 omits its conserved ending phenylalanine or tryptophan, so a read error is the likely source. In nucleotides, the CDR3 is TGCGCCAGCAGCCTCCGCGGAGGGGCGGCGAACACTGAAGCTTTCGTT. Residues: CASSLRGGAANTEAFV. The rearrangement links TRBV5-1 to TRBJ1-1; D might be TRBD1 (5 bases). The germline CDR1 and CDR2 sequences are SGHRS and YFSETQ. CDR3 length equals 16 residues. Trimming pared 4 bases from V and 1 base from J, leaving 17 bases between.

This clonotype was picked up many times. The CDR3 DNA follows: TGCGCCAGCAGACCAGTTCAGGGGGGCGCTGGGGCCAACGTCCTGACTTTC. This gives the protein CASRPVQGGAGANVLTF. V and J are TRBV5-1 and TRBJ2-6; D is possibly TRBD1 (7 bases). The CDR3 length is 17 residues. Germline V gene lookup returns CDR1 SGHRS and CDR2 YFSETQ. Trimming removed 5 bases from V and 2 bases from J, with 17 bases in between.

This clonotype was counted many times. The genes are TRBV5-1 and TRBJ1-2, with TRBD1 matching over 7 bases. This CDR3 region has 13 residues. Germline CDR1 reads SGHRS; CDR2 reads YFSETQ. Trimming removed 4 bases from V and 4 bases from J; junction bases left unmatched: 4. In nucleotides, the CDR3 is TGCGCCAGCAGCGGGGGACAGATCTATGGCTACACCTTC. This encodes CASSGGQIYGYTF.

This clonotype was counted at least ten times. The rearrangement joins TRBV5-8 to TRBJ2-5; no clear D gene. The CDR3 length is 14 residues. Germline V gene sequence: CDR1 SGHTS, CDR2 YDEGEE. V shed 4 bases and J shed 5 bases, with 15 bases lying between them. CDR3: CASSQKSLWETQYF. The CDR3 bases are TGTGCCAGCAGCCAAAAGTCACTATGGGAGACCCAGTACTTC.

This clonotype was seen a few times. V usage is TRBV20-1 and J usage is TRBJ1-4, with 7 bases matching TRBD1. Trimming cost V 5 bases and J 7 bases; bases outside gene matches: 25. CDR3 length equals 19 residues. In germline, CDR1 is DFQATT, CDR2 SNEGSKA (reference sequence). In nucleotides, the CDR3 is TGCAGTGCTGAGCCCCTCTTAGGGGGCCTATCCTCGAGCGGTGAAAAACTGTTTTTT. Amino acid sequence: CSAEPLLGGLSSSGEKLFF.

Ten or more counts support this clonotype. J is TRBJ1-5 and V is TRBV29-1; no clear D. CDR1 is SQVTM, CDR2 ANQGSEA, per germline. V lost 4 bases and J lost 5, with 6 bases in between. This CDR3 region has 11 residues. CDR3 coding DNA: TGCAGCGTTGGGACGGATCAGCCCCAGCATTTT. Translated: CSVGTDQPQHF.

This clonotype occurred once. A much larger clone sits a single nucleotide away, making a read error possible. The CDR3 nucleotides read TGTGCCAGCAGTCCAGACTCTCTAAGTGCGCAGTACTTC. This codes for CASSPDSLSAQYF. The chain links TRBV28 to TRBJ2-7, with D hard to call. The CDR3 is made up of 13 amino acids. Trimming removed 5 bases from V and 9 bases from J, with 17 bases in between. The germline CDR1 and CDR2 sequences are MDHEN and SYDVKM.

This clonotype showed up many times. V and J are TRBV30 and TRBJ2-7, with D perhaps matching TRBD2 (5 bases). Trimming shortened V by 8 bases and J by 0 bases, and 17 bases separated the two germline ends. CDR1 and CDR2 from the germline V gene are GTSNPN and SVGIG (reference sequence). This CDR3 contains 14 residues. CDR3 residues: CALHGVLSSYEQYF. DNA of the CDR3: TGTGCCCTCCACGGGGTTCTAAGCTCCTACGAGCAGTACTTC.

V usage is TRBV6-5 and J usage is TRBJ2-1; D is unresolved. V was pared by 4 bases and J by 0 bases, with 16 bases between. Germline CDR1 reads MNHEY; CDR2 reads SVGAGI. This CDR3 comprises 17 residues. This CDR3 reads CASSFNPERSSYNEQFF. CDR3 in DNA: TGTGCCAGCAGTTTCAACCCAGAACGGAGCTCCTACAATGAGCAGTTCTTC.

This clonotype showed up many times. V usage is TRBV30 and J usage is TRBJ2-1, with 7 bases that match TRBD1. The CDR3 is 17 residues long. CDR1 and CDR2 (germline): GTSNPN, SVGIG (reference sequence). The ends lost 1 base at V and 8 bases at J; junction bases unmatched: 17. The CDR3 sequence is CAWSDPQNRGSIDEQFF. The CDR3, as DNA: TGTGCCTGGAGTGACCCCCAGAACAGGGGCTCCATCGATGAGCAGTTCTTC. The full variable domain, completed using reference TRBV30 and TRBJ2-1, is SQTIHQWPATLVQPVGSPLSLECTVEGTSNPNLYWYRQAAGRGLQLLFYSVGIGQISSEVPQNLSASRPQDRQFILSSKKLLLSDSGFYLCAWSDPQNRGSIDEQFFGPGTRLTVL.

This clonotype appeared many times. The J gene is TRBJ2-7, the V gene TRBV21-1; TRBD1 is the table's D call and was not checked against the DNA. TRBV21-1 is flagged as a pseudogene. There are 16 residues in the CDR3. DNA of the CDR3: TGTGCCAGCAGCAAAGTCCAGGGAAGAATCTCCTACGAGCAGTACTTC. This codes for CASSKVQGRISYEQYF.

In its sample, this clonotype was seen many times. This chain joins TRBV7-9 and TRBJ1-1; tentatively, D is TRBD1 (5 bases). V lost 2 bases to trimming and J lost 7 bases, with 8 bases between them. Germline V CDR1 and CDR2: SEHNR, FQNEAQ (reference sequence). This CDR3 has 12 amino acids. The CDR3 DNA is TGTGCCAGCAGCTTAAGGGGAGGTGAAGCTTTCTTT. As protein: CASSLRGGEAFF.

This clonotype was observed a few times. This chain links TRBV18 with TRBJ1-1, with D unresolved. The CDR3 consists of 16 residues. Germline V gives CDR1 KGHSH, CDR2 LQKENI. V dropped 0 bases and J dropped 2 bases, with 13 bases sitting between them. CDR3 sequence (DNA): TGTGCCAGCTCACCACCCCCGGGAATGGGAAACACTGAAGCTTTCTTT. Translating gives CASSPPPGMGNTEAFF.

The chain employs TRBV2 and TRBJ1-1, with D perhaps matching TRBD1 (6 bases). The CDR3 runs to 14 residues. Germline CDR1 is SNHLY and CDR2 is FYNNEI. V shed 7 bases and J shed 0 bases, with 12 bases lying between them. The CDR3 nucleotides read TGTGCCAGCAAGTTAGGGACAATGAACACTGAAGCTTTCTTT. This gives the protein CASKLGTMNTEAFF. The full variable domain, rest sourced from reference TRBV2 and TRBJ1-1, is EPEVTQTPSHQVTQMGQEVILRCVPISNHLYFYWYRQILGQKVEFLVSFYNNEISEKSEIFDDQFSVERPDGSNFTLKIRSTKLEDSAMYFCASKLGTMNTEAFFGQGTRLTVV.

This clonotype has ten or more counts. This chain uses TRBV5-1 with TRBJ1-6; 7 bases fit TRBD1. The CDR3 has 17 residues. CDR1 is SGHRS, CDR2 YFSETQ, per germline. V lost 1 base to trimming and J lost 5 bases; unmatched junction nucleotides: 9. This chain's CDR3 is CASSLSRAGTDNSPLHF. The CDR3 coding sequence is TGCGCCAGCAGCTTGTCTAGGGCCGGGACAGATAATTCACCCCTCCACTTT.